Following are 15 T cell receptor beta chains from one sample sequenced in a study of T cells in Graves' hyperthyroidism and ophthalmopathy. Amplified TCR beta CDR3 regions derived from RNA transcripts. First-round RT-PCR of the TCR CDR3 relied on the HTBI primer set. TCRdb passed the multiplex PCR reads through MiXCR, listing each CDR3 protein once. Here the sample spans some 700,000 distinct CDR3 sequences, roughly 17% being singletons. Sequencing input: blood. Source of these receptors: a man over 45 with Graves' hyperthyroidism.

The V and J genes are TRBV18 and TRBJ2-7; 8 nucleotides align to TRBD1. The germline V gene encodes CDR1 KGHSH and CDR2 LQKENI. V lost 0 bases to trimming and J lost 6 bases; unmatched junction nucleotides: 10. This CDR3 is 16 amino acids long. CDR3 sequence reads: CASSPPSRQGTIEQYF. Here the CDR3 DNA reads TGTGCCAGCTCACCACCGTCGCGACAGGGGACCATCGAGCAGTACTTC.

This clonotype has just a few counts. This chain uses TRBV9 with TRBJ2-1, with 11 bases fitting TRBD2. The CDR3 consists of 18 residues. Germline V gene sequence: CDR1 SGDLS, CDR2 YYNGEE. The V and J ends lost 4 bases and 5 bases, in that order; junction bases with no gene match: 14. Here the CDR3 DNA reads TGTGCCAGCAGCACTCCAACATTACTAGCGGGAGATAACAATGAGCAGTTCTTC. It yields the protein CASSTPTLLAGDNNEQFF.

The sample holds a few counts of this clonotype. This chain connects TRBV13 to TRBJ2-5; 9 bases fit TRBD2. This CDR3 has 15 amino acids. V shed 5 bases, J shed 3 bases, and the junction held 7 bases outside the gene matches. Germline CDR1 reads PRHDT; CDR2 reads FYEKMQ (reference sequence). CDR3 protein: CASSDPAGGEETQYF. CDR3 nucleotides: TGTGCCAGCAGCGACCCAGCGGGGGGAGAAGAGACCCAGTACTTC.

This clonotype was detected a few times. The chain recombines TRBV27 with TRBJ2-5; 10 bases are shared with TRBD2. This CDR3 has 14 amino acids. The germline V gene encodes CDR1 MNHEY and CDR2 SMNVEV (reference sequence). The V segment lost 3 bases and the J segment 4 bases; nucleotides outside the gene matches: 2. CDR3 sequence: CASSFIAGGETQYF. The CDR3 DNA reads TGTGCCAGCAGTTTTATAGCGGGAGGAGAGACCCAGTACTTC.

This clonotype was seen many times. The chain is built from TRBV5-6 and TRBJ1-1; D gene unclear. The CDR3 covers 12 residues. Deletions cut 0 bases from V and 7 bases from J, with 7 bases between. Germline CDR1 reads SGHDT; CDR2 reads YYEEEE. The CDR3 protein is CASSLAPDEAFF. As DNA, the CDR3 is TGTGCCAGCAGCTTGGCGCCAGATGAAGCTTTCTTT. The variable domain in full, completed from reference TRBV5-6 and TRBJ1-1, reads DAGVTQSPTHLIKTRGQQVTLRCSPKSGHDTVSWYQQALGQGPQFIFQYYEEEERQRGNFPDRFSGHQFPNYSSELNVNALLLGDSALYLCASSLAPDEAFFGQGTRLTVV.

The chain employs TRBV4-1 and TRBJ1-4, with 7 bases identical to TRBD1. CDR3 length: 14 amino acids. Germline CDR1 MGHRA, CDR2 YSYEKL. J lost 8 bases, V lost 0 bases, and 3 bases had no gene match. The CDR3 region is CASSQDRGGEKLFF. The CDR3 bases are TGCGCCAGCAGCCAAGACAGGGGGGGCGAAAAACTGTTTTTT.

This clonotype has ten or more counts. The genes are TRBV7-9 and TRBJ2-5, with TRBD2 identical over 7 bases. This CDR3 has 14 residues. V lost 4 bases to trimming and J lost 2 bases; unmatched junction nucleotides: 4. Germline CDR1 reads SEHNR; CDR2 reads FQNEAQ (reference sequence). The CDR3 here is CASSSGLEQETQYF. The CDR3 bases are TGTGCCAGCAGCTCCGGACTAGAGCAAGAGACCCAGTACTTC.

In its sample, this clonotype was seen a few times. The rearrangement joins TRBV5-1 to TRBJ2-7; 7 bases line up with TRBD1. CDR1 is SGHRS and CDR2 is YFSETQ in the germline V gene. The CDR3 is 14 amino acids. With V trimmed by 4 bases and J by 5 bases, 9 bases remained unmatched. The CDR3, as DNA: TGCGCCAGCAGCGGAGCGACAGGGTGGCACGAGCAGTACTTC. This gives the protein CASSGATGWHEQYF.

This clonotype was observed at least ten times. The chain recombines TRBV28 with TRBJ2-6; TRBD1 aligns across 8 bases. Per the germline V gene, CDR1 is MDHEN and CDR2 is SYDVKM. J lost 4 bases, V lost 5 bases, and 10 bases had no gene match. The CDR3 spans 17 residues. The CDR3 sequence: CASSPRTGLGGANVLTF. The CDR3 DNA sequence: TGTGCCAGCAGTCCAAGGACAGGGTTGGGAGGGGCCAACGTCCTGACTTTC.

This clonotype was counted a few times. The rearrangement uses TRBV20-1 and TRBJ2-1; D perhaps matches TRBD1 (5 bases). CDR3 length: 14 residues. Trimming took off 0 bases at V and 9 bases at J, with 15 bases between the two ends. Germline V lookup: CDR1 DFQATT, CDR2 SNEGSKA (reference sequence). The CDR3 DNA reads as TGCAGTGCTAGAGATATCGCAGGGAACGGTGAGCAGTTCTTC. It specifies CSARDIAGNGEQFF.

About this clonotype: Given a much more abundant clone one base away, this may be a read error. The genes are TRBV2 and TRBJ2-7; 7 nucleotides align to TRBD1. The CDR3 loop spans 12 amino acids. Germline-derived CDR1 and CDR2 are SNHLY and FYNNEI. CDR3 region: CACSEGAVEQYF. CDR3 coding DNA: TGTGCCTGCAGTGAGGGGGCGGTCGAGCAGTACTTC.

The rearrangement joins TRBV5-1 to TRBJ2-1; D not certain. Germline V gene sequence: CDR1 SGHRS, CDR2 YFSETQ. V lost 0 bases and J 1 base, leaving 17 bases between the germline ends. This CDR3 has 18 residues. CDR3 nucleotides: TGCGCCAGCAGCTTGGGTCACGTAACAGCATCGTCCTACAATGAGCAGTTCTTC. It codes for CASSLGHVTASSYNEQFF.

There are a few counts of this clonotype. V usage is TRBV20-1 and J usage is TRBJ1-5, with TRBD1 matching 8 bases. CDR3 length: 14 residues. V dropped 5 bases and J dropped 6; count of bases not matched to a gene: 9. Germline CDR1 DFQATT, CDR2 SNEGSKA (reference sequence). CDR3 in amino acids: CSASDRVHLQPQHF. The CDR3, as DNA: TGCAGTGCTTCGGACAGGGTTCACCTTCAGCCCCAGCATTTT.

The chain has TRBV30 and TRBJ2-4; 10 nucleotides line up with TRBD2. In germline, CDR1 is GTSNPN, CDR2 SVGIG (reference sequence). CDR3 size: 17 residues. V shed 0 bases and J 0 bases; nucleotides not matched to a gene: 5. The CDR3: CAWSVTGLAVAKNIQYF. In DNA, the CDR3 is TGTGCCTGGAGTGTAACAGGACTAGCGGTAGCCAAAAACATTCAGTACTTC.

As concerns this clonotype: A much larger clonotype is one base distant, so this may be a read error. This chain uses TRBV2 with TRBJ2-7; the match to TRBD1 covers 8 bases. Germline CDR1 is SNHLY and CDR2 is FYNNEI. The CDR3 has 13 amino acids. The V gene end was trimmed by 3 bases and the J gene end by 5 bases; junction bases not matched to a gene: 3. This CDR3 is CASSDTDRDEQYF. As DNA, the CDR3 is TGTGCCAGCAGTGACACGGACAGGGACGAGCAGTACTTC.